This T cell receptor beta chain was documented in a study of regulatory T cells in long-lasting Graves disease. Findings and limits, study-wide: Patients whose Graves' disease persisted exhibited lower TCR diversity than those newly diagnosed.

Described time point: persistent/refractory GD, antithyroid drugs over 5 years with positive TRAb. Isolated PBMC RNA provided the starting material for the TCR library. The TCR beta library used iRepertoire HTBI primers with Arm-PCR amplification of CDR3. TCRdb ran MiXCR on the multiplex PCR reads and lists one entry per CDR3 protein. Here the sample spans about 660,000 distinct CDR3 sequences, around 30% being singletons. Ten or more counts support this clonotype. Antigen: not known. The sequence derives from a female donor with Graves disease. The source was peripheral blood mononuclear cells (PBMCs), collected when the disease was refractory, from a patient treated with antithyroid drugs.

CDR3 coding DNA: TGTGCCAGCAGTGGGGACAGTAGGAGCGAGCAGTACTTC. Translated: CASSGDSRSEQYF. The chain carries TRBV2 and TRBJ2-7, with TRBD1 matching 7 bases. CDR3 length equals 13 residues. V shed 4 bases, J shed 6 bases, and the junction held 6 bases outside the gene matches. Germline CDR1 reads SNHLY; CDR2 reads FYNNEI.